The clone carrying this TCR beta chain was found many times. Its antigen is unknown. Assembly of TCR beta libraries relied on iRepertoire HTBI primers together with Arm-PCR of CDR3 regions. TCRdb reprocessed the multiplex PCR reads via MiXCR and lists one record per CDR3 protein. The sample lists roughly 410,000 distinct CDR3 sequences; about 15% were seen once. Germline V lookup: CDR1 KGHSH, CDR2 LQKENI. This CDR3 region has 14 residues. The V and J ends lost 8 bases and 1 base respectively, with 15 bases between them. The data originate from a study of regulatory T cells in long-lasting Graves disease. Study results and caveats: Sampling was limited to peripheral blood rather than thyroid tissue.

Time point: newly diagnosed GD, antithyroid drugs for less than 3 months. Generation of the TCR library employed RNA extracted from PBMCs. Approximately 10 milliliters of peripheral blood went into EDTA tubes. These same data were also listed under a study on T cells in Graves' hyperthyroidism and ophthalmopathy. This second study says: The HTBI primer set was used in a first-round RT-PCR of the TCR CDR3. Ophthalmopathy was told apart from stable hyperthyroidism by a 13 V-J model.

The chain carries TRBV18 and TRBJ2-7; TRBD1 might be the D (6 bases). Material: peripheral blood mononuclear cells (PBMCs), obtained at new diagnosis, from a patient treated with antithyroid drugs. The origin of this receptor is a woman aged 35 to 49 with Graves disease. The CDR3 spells CASSPGTRSYEQYF. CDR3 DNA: TGTGCCAGCAGTCCCGGGACAAGATCCTACGAGCAGTACTTC.